This TCR beta chain is from a study of CD8 T cells in Susac syndrome. This CDR3 spans 14 amino acids. CDR1 and CDR2 (germline): LNHNV, YYDKDF (reference sequence). Trimming shortened V by 4 bases and J by 7 bases, and 14 bases separated the two germline ends. Random hexamers were used to reverse transcribe roughly 0.5 to 1 ug of RNA. Amplification of TCR beta CDR3 was carried out by immunoSEQ multiplex PCR, which covered 54 Vbeta and 13 Jbeta segments. TCRdb re-called the immunoSEQ multiplex PCR reads through MiXCR, storing one row per CDR3 protein. The sample shows some 97,000 distinct CDR3 sequences, about 96% of them seen only once. Fulfillment of recently defined diagnostic criteria for definite or probable disease was shown by the patients with Susac syndrome.

The J gene is TRBJ2-1, the V gene TRBV15; a possible D gene is TRBD1 (6 bases). The clonotype originates from a human donor with Susac syndrome. The sample taken for sequencing was CD8+ T cells from PBMCs. Here the CDR3 reads CATSMGAGWNEQFF. As DNA, the CDR3 is TGTGCCACCAGCATGGGGGCAGGGTGGAATGAGCAGTTCTTC.